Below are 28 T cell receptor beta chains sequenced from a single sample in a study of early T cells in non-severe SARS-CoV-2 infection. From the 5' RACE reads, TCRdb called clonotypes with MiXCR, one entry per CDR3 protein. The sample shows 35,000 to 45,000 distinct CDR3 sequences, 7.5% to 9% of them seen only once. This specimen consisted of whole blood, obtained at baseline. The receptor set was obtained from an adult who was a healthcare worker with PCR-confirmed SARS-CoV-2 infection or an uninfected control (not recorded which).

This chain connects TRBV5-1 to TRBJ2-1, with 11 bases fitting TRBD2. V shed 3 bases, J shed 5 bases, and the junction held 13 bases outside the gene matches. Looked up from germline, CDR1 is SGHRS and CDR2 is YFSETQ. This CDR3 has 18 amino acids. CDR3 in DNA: TGCGCCAGCAGCTCCGGGACTAGCGGATCGACCGGGGACAATGAGCAGTTCTTC. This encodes CASSSGTSGSTGDNEQFF.

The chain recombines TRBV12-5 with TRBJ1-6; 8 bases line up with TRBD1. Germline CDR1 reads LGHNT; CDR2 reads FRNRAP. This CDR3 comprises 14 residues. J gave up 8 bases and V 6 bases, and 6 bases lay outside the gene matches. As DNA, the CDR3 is TGTGCTAGTGGCCGGGACAGGACGGATTCACCCCTCCACTTT. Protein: CASGRDRTDSPLHF. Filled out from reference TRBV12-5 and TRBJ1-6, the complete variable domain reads DARVTQTPRHKVTEMGQEVTMRCQPILGHNTVFWYRQTMMQGLELLAYFRNRAPLDDSGMPKDRFSAEMPDATLATLKIQPSEPRDSAVYFCASGRDRTDSPLHFGNGTRLTVT.

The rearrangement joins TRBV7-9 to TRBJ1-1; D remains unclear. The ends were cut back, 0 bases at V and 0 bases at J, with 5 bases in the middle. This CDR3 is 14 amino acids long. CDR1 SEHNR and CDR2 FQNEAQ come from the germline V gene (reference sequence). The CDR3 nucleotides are TGTGCCAGCAGCTTAGCCCCAGTGAACACTGAAGCTTTCTTT. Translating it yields CASSLAPVNTEAFF.

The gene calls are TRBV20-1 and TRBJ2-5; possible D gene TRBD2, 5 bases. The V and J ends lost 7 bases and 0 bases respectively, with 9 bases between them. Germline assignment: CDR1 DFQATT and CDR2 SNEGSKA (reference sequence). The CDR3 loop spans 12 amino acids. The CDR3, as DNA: TGCAGTGTAAAGGACTACCAAGAGACCCAGTACTTC. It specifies CSVKDYQETQYF.

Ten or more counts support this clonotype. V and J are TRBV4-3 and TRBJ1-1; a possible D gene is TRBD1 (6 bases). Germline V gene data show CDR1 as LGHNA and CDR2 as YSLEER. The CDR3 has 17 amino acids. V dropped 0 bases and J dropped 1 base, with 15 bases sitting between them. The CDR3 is CASSQDRAGEPNTEAFF. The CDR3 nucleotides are TGCGCCAGCAGCCAAGATAGGGCAGGGGAACCGAACACTGAAGCTTTCTTT.

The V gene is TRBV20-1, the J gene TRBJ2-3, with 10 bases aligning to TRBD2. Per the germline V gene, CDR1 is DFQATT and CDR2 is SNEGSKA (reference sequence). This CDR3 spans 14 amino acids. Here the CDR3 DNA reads TGCAGCCAGCGGGAGCGGGGGGGCGGAGATACGCAGTATTTT. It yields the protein CSQRERGGGDTQYF.

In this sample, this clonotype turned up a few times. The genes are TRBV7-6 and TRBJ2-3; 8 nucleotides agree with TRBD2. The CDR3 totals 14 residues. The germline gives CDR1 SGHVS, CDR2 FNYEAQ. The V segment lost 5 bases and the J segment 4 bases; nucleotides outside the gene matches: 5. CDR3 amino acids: CASSQSGGSDTQYF. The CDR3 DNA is TGTGCCAGCAGCCAGAGCGGGGGCTCAGATACGCAGTATTTT.

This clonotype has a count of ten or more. CDR3 residues: CASSFVATNEQFF. The CDR3 DNA reads as TGTGCCAGCAGTTTCGTGGCAACCAATGAGCAGTTCTTC. This chain joins TRBV6-5 and TRBJ2-1; D remains unclear. The CDR3 consists of 13 residues. The V gene's germline CDR1 is MNHEY and CDR2 SVGAGI. The V gene lost 4 bases and the J gene lost 6 bases, with 10 bases spanning the gap.

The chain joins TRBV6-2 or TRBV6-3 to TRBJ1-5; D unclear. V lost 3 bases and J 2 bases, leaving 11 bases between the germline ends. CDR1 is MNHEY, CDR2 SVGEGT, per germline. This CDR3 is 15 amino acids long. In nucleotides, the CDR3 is TGTGCCAGCAGTTATGTGGGTCCGGGCAATCAGCCCCAGCATTTT. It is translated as CASSYVGPGNQPQHF.

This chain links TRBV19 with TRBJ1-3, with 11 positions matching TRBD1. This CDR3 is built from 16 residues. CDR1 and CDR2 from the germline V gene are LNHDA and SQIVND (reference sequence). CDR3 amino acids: CATGQGVKSSGNTIYF. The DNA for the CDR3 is TGTGCTACGGGACAGGGGGTGAAGAGCTCTGGAAACACCATATATTTT.

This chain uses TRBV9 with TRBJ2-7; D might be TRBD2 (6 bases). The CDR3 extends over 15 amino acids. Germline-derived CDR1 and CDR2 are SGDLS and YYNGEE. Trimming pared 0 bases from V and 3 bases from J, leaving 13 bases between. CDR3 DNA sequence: TGTGCCAGCAGCGTAGTGAGCGCGGGACTCTACGAGCAGTACTTC. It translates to CASSVVSAGLYEQYF.

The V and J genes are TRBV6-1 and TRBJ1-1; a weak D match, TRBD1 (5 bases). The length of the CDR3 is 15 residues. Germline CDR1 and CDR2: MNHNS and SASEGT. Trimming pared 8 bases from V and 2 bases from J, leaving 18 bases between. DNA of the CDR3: TGTGCCAGCGTGAGATCCGGGACGGTAAACACTGAAGCTTTCTTT. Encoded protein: CASVRSGTVNTEAFF.

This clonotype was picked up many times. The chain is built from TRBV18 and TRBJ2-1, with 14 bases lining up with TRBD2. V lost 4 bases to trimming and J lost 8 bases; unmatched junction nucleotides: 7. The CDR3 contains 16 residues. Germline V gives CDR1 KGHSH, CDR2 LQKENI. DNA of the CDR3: TGTGCCAGCTCACGACCGACTAGCGGGGGGGTTCATGAGCAGTTCTTC. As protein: CASSRPTSGGVHEQFF.

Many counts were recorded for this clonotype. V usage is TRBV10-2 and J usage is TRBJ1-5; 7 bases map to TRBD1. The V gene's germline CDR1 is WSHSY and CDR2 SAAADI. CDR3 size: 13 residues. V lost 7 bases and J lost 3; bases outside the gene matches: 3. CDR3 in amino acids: CASTTGLNQPQHF. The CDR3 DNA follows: TGCGCCAGCACGACAGGGCTCAATCAGCCCCAGCATTTT.

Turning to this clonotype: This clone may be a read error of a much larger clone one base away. The CDR3 is CASRDRDELYF. The CDR3 coding sequence is TGTGCCAGCAGGGATCGGGACGAGCTGTACTTC. The J gene is TRBJ2-7, the V gene TRBV11-2, with D tentatively TRBD1 or TRBD2 (5 bases each). This CDR3 spans 11 amino acids. Germline V lookup: CDR1 SGHAT, CDR2 FQNNGV.

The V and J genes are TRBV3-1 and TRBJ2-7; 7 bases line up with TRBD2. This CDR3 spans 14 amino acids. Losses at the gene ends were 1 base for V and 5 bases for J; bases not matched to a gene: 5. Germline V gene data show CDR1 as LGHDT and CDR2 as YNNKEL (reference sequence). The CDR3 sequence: CASSQGLASDEQYF. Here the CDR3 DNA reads TGTGCCAGCAGCCAAGGACTAGCCTCGGACGAGCAGTACTTC.

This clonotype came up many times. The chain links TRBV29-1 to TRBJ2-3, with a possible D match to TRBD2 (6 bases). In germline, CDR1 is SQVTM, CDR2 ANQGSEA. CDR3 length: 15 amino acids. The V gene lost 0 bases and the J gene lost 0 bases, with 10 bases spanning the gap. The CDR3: CSVEDMGTSTDTQYF. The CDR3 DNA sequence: TGCAGCGTTGAAGATATGGGGACTAGCACAGATACGCAGTATTTT.

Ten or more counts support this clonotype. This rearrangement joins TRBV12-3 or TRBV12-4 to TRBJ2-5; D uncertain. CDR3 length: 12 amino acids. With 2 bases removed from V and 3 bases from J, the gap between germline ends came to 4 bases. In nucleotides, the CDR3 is TGTGCCAGCAGTTTAATGGAAGAGACCCAGTACTTC. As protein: CASSLMEETQYF.

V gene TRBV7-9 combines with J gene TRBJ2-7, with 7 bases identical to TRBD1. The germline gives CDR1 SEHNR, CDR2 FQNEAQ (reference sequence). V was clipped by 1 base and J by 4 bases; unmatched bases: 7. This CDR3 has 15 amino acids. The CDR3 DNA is TGTGCCAGCAGCTTAGTCGGACAGGCTAGTTACGAGCAGTACTTC. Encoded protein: CASSLVGQASYEQYF.

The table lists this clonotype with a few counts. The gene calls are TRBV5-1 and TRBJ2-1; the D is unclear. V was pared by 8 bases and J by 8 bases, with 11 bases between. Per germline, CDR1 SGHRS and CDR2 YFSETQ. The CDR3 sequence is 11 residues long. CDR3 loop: CARPGSYEQFF. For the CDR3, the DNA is TGCGCCAGACCAGGTAGCTATGAGCAGTTCTTC.

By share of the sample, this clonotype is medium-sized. CDR3 amino acids: CASRRTGSSYEQYF. CDR3 DNA sequence: TGTGCCAGCAGAAGGACAGGAAGCTCCTACGAGCAGTACTTC. The chain has TRBV25-1 and TRBJ2-7; 7 bases are a match to TRBD1. Germline CDR1 reads MGHDK; CDR2 reads SYGVNS. V dropped 6 bases and J dropped 0; count of bases not matched to a gene: 5. The CDR3 spans 14 residues.

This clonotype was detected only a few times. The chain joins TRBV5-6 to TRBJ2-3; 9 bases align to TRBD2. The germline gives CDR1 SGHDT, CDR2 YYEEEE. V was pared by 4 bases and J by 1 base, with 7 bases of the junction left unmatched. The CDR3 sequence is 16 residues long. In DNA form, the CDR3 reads TGTGCCAGCAGCATGGCGGGGGGGTCCCGCACAGATACGCAGTATTTT. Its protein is CASSMAGGSRTDTQYF.

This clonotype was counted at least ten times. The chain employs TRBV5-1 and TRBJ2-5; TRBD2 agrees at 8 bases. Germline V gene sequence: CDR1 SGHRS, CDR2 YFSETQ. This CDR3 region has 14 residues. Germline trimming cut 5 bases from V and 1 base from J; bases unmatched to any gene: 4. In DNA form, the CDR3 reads TGCGCCAGCAGAGAACTAGCGGCCCAAGAGACCCAGTACTTC. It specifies CASRELAAQETQYF.

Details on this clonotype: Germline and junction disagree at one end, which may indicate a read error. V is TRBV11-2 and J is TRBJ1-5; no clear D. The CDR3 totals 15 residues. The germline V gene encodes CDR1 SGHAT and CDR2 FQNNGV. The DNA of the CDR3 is TGTGCCAGCAGCTTAGCTGGGGTTAGCAATCAGCCCCAGCAATTT. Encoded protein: CASSLAGVSNQPQQF.

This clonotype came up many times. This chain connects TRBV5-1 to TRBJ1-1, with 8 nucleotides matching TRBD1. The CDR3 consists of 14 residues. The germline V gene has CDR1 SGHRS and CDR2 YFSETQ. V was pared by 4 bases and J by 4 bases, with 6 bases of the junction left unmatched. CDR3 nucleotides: TGCGCCAGCAGCCGCGGACAGGGTCCCACTGAAGCTTTCTTT. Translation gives CASSRGQGPTEAFF.

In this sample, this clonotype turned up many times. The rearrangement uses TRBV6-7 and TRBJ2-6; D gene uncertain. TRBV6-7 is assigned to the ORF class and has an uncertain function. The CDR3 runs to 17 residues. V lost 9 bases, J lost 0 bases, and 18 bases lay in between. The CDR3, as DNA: TGTGCCAGGGGTTTTTGGCAGGCGCGCTCTGGGGCCAACGTCCTGACTTTC. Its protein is CARGFWQARSGANVLTF.

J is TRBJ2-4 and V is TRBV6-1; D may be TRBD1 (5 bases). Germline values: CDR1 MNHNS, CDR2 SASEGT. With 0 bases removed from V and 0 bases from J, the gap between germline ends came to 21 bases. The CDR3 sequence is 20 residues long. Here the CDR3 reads CASSEAPRQGRKLAKNIQYF. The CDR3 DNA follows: TGTGCCAGCAGTGAAGCCCCGCGGCAGGGCAGGAAACTAGCCAAAAACATTCAGTACTTC.

In DNA, the CDR3 is TGTGCCAGCAGTTTGAGGGACGGCACAGATACGCAGTATTTT. Amino acid sequence: CASSLRDGTDTQYF. The gene calls are TRBV27 and TRBJ2-3; D possibly uses TRBD1 or TRBD2 (5 bases each). This CDR3 has 14 residues. From germline, CDR1 is MNHEY and CDR2 SMNVEV (reference sequence). Deletions cut 3 bases from V and 1 base from J, with 8 bases between.